This note documents a single T cell receptor beta chain sequence. Clones were sequenced by immunoSEQ multiplex PCR, and TCRdb holds only the in-frame ones, with some missing. The sample carries under 45,000 clones, roughly 79% recorded once. The data were obtained in a study of radiotherapy plus CTLA-4 blockade in lung cancer. Germline CDR1 reads MNHEY; CDR2 reads SMNVEV (reference sequence). The V and J ends lost 6 bases and 5 bases, in that order; junction bases with no gene match: 9. The CDR3 covers 14 residues. The receptor comes from a human donor with non-small cell lung cancer that progressed on radiotherapy plus ipilimumab. The sequencing used peripheral blood, collected from a patient treated with radiotherapy plus ipilimumab. The chain employs TRBV27 and TRBJ2-7; 8 positions match TRBD1. CDR3 in DNA: TGTGCCAGCAGGCTATCGACAGGGGCCGACGAGCAGTACTTC. Translating gives CASRLSTGADEQYF.